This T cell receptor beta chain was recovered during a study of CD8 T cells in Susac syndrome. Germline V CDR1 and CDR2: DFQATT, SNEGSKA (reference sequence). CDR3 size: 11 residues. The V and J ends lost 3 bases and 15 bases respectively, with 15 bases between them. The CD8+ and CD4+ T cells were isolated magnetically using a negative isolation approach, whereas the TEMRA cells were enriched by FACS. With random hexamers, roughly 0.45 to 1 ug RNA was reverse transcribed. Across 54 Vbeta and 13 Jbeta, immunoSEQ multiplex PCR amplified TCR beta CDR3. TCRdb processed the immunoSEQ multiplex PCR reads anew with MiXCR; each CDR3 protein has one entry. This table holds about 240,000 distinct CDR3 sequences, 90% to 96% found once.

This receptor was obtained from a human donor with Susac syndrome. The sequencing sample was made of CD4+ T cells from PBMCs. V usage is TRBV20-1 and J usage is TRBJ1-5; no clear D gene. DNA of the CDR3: TGCAGTGCTAGCTCTGGTAAATCCGGGCATTTT. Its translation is CSASSGKSGHF.